The source of this TCR beta chain is a study of CD8+CD57+ T cells in acquired aplastic anemia. General study findings and limits: Sharing between patients and controls was observed for around 30 CD8+ CDR3 sequences.

Sequenced patients had shown CD8+CD57+ cell expansion by flow cytometry. As regards this clonotype: Its antigen remains unknown.

Profiling that covered TCR beta VDJ and CDR3 relied on genomic DNA as its template. TCRdb used MiXCR to reprocess the reads, holding one entry per CDR3 protein. This sample carries 89,000 or so distinct CDR3 sequences, 55% to 80% of them seen once, and the ten largest clones take around three fifths. Trimming left V 5 bases short and J 0 bases short, with 13 bases between. This CDR3 comprises 15 residues. The germline CDR1 and CDR2 sequences are LNHNV and YYDKDF (reference sequence). The TCR comes from a human donor with aplastic anemia. The specimen sequenced was sorted CD4+, CD8+, or CD8+CD57+ T cells (not recorded which) from PBMCs. This chain links TRBV15 with TRBJ1-2; TRBD1 might be the D (5 bases). The CDR3 is CATSSRDDANYGYTF. CDR3 in DNA: TGTGCCACCAGCTCCCGGGACGACGCTAACTATGGCTACACCTTC.